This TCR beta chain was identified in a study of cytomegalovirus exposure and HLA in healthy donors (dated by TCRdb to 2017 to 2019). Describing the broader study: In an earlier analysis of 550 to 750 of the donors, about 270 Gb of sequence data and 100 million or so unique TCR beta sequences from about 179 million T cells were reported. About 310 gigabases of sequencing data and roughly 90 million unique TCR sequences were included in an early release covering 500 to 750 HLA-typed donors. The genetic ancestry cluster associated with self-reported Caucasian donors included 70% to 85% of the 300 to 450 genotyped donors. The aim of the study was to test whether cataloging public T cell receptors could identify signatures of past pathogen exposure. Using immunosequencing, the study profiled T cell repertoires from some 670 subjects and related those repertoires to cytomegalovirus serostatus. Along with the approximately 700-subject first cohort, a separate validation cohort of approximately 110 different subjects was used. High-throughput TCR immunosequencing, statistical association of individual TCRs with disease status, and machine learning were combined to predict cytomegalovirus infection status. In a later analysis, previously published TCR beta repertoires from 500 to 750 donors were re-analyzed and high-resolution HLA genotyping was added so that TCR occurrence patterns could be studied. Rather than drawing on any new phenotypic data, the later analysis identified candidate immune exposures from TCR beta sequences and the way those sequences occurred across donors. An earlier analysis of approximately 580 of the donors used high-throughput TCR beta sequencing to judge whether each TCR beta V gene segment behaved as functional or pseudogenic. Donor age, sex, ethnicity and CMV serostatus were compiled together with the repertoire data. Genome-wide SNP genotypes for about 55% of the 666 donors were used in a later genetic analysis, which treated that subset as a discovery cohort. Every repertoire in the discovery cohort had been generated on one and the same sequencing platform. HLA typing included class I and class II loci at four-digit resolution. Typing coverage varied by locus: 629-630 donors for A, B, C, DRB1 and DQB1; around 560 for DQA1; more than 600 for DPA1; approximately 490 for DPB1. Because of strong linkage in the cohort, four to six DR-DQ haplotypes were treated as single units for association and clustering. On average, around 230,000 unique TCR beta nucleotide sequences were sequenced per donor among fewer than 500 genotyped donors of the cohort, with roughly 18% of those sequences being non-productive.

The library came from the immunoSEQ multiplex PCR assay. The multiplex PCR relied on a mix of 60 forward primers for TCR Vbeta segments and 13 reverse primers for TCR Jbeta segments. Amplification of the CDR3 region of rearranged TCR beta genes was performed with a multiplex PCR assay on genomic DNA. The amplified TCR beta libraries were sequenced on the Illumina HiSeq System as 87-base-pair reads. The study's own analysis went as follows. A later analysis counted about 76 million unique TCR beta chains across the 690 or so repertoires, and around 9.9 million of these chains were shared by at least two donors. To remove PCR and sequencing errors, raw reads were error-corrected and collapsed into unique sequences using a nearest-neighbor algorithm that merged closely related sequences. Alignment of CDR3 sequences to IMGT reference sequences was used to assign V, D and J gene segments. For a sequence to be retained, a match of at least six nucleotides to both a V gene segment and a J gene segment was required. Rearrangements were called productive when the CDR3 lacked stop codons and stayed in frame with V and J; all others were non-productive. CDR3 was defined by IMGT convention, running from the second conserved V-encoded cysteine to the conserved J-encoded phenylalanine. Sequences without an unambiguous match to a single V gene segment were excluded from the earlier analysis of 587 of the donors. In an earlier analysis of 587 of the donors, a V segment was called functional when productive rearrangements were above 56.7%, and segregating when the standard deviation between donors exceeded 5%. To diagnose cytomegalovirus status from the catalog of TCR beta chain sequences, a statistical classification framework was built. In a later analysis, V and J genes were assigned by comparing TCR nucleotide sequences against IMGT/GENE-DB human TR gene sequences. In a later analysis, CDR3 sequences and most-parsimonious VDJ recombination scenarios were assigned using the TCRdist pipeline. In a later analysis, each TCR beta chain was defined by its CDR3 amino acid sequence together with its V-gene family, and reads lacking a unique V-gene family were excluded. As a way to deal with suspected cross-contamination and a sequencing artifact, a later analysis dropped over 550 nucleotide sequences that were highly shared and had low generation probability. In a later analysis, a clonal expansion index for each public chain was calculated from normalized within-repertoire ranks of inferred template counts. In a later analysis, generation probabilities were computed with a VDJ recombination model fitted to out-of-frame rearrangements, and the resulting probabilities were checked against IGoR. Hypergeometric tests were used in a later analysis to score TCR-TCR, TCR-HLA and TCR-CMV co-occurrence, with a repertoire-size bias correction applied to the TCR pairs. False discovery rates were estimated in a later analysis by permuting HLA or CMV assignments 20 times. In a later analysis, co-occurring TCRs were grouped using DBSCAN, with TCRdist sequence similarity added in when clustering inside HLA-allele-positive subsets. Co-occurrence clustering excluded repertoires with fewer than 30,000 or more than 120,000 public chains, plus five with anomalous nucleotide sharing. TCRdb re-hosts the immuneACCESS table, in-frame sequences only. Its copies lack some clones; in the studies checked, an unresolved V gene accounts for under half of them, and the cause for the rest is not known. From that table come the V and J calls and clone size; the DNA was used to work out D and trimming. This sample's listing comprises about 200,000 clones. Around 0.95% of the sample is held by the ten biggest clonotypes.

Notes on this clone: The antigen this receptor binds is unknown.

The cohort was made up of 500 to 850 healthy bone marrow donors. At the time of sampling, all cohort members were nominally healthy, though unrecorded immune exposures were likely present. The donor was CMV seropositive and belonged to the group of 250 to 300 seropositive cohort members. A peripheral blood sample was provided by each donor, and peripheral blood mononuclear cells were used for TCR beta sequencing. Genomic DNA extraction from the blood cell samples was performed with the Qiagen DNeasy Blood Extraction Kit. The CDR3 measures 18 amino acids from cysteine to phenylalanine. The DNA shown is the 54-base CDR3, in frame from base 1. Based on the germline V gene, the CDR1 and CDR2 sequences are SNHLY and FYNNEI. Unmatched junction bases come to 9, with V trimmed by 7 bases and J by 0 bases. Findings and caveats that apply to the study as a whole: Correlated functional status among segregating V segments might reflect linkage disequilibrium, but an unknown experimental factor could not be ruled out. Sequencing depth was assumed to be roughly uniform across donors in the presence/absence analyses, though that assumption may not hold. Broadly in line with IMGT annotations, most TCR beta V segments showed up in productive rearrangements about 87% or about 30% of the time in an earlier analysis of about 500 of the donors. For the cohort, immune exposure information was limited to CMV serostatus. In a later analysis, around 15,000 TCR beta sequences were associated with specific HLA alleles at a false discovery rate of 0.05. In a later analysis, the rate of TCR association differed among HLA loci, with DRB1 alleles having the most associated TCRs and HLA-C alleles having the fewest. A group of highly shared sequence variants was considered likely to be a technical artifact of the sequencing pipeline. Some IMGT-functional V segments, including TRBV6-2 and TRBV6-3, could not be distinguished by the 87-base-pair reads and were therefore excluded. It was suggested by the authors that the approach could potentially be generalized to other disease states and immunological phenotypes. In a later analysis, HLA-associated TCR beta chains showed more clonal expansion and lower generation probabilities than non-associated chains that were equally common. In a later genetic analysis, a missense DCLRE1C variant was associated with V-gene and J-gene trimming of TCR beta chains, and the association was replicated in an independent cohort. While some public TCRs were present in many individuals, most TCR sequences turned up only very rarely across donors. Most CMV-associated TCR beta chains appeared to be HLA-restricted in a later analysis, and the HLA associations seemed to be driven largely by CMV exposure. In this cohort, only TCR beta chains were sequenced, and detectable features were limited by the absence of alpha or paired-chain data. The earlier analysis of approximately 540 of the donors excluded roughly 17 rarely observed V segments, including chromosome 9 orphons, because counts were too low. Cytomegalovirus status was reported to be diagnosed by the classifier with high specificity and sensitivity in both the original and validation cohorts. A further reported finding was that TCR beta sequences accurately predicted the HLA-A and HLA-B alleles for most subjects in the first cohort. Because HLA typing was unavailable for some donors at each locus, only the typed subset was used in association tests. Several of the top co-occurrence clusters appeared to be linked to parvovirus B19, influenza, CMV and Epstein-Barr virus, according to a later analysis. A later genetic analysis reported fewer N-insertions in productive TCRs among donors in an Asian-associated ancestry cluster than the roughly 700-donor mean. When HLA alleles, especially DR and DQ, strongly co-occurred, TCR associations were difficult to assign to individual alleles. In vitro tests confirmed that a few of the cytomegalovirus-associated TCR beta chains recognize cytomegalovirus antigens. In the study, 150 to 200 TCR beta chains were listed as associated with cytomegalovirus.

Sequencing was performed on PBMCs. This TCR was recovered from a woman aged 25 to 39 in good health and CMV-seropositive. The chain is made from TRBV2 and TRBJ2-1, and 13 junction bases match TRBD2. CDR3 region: CASNTGTSGVSSYNEQFF. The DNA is TGTGCCAGCAATACGGGGACTAGCGGGGTTAGCTCCTACAATGAGCAGTTCTTC.